The TCR beta chain under discussion was sequenced for a study of CD8+CD57+ T cells in acquired aplastic anemia. Background on the study: Sorted CD4+ plus CD8+ cells gave DNA averaging around 3.2 ug.

Genomic DNA acted as the template from which TCR beta VDJ combination and CDR3 sequence profiling were carried out. TCRdb analysed the reads with MiXCR anew, one entry per CDR3 protein. Seen here are about 190,000 distinct CDR3 sequences, roughly half observed once, and the top ten hold 16%. Between the trimmed V and J ends, which lost 5 bases and 6 bases, there was a span of 19 bases. The germline gives CDR1 MGHDK, CDR2 SYGVNS. This CDR3 is built from 15 residues. This clonotype was recorded many times. The chain links TRBV25-1 to TRBJ1-2; tentatively, D is TRBD1 (6 bases). The specimen was sorted CD4+, CD8+, or CD8+CD57+ T cells (not recorded which) from PBMCs. The sequence derives from a human donor in good health, serving as a control. The CDR3 DNA reads as TGTGCCAGCAGTTCCCTAACAGGGAGGCGACATGGCTACACCTTC. This codes for CASSSLTGRRHGYTF.